This TCR beta chain was captured in a study of T cells in Graves' hyperthyroidism and ophthalmopathy. Looking at the study overall: Peripheral blood was taken when the disease was first diagnosed, before any treatment began. Study findings and constraints: A model of 13 V-J features distinguished ophthalmopathy from stable hyperthyroidism. Most thyroid clonotypes expanded above 0.001 were also detected in blood.

Template material for amplifying TCR beta CDR3 regions consisted of RNA transcripts. HTBI primers were the set used in a first-round RT-PCR of the TCR CDR3. TCRdb redid the calling of the multiplex PCR reads with MiXCR, one entry per CDR3 protein. The sample contains roughly 420,000 distinct CDR3 sequences, 15% to 19% of which appear only once. On this clonotype itself: The antigen remains undetermined.

Graves' hyperthyroidism was deemed stable given no ophthalmopathy progression within 18 months. The V end was cut by 6 bases, the J end by 4 bases, with 9 bases between. CDR1 and CDR2 (germline): LNHDA, SQIVND (reference sequence). This CDR3 region has 12 residues. The TCR was taken from a woman aged 18-30 years with Graves' hyperthyroidism. Sequencing was carried out using blood. V is TRBV19 and J is TRBJ1-1; no definite D call. CDR3 in DNA: TGTGCCAGTAGACCTTTCCCCACTGAAGCTTTCTTT. Its translation is CASRPFPTEAFF.